These T cell receptor beta chains were read from a single sample in a study of CD8+CD57+ T cells in acquired aplastic anemia. TCRdb used MiXCR to reprocess the reads, holding one entry per CDR3 protein. The sample holds about 290,000 distinct CDR3 sequences; under 60% are singletons and the top ten take 1.3%. Sequenced input: sorted CD4+, CD8+, or CD8+CD57+ T cells (not recorded which) from PBMCs. Every receptor here comes from a human donor with aplastic anemia. Each CDR3 is given without its conserved first and last residue. The order of the fields is J gene, CDR3 length, V gene, CDR3 protein.

>TRBJ1-1|14|TRBV7-3
ASRLTGTGRNTEAF
>TRBJ1-2|13|TRBV24-1
ATSITGQGACGYT
>TRBJ2-2|14|TRBV9
ASSAGLAENTGELF
>TRBJ2-1|15|TRBV6-9
ASSEVLTSGSYNEQF
>TRBJ1-5|12|TRBV3-1
ASSQGHRGQPQH
>TRBJ1-6|11|TRBV5-8
ASTQSLGRPLH
>TRBJ2-3|15|TRBV5-4
ASSLGLAGTSTDTQY
>TRBJ1-2|12|TRBV5-1
VSSGAGLGYGYT
>TRBJ1-1|11|TRBV20-1
SAGGTANTEAF
>TRBJ2-7|12|TRBV20-1
SGYARDARDEQY
>TRBJ1-5|15|TRBV20-1
SAREGGGPAHNQPQH
>TRBJ1-1|12|TRBV7-9
ASSLQGQNTEAF
>TRBJ2-3|13|TRBV7-9
ASSPTSGATDTQY
>TRBJ2-3|15|TRBV19
ASRPTPGTSGTDTQY
>TRBJ1-5|12|TRBV19
ASNERGLGQPQH
>TRBJ1-2|15|TRBV19
ASRPRQGRHSNYGYT
>TRBJ2-7|12|TRBV4-1
ASSLGQDIYEQY
>TRBJ1-1|12|TRBV7-9
ASSTQGRNTEAF
>TRBJ2-7|12|TRBV11-3
ASSQTSSPYGQY
>TRBJ2-7|14|TRBV2
ASTVSIGHSSYEQY
>TRBJ1-1|16|TRBV25-1
ASRTDRGKGTSYTEAF
>TRBJ1-3|12|TRBV10-3
AISEGVQGNTIY
>TRBJ2-7|10|TRBV4-1
ASSHPGQGMY
>TRBJ2-1|12|TRBV20-1
SAVGGVSYNEQF
>TRBJ1-1|10|TRBV10-3
ATGHRFTGAF
>TRBJ1-6|12|TRBV7-3
ASSPRGTDSPLH
>TRBJ1-5|11|TRBV10-1
ASSESGGQPQH
>TRBJ1-2|13|TRBV19
ASSILQGYGYGYT
>TRBJ1-2|10|TRBV20-1
SASDRNYGYT
>TRBJ2-7|11|TRBV7-9
ASSQTEIYEQY
>TRBJ2-5|12|TRBV12-3/TRBV12-4
ASSITVDPDTQY